The next 2 T cell receptor beta chains were all read from a single sample in a study of CD8 T cells in ankylosing spondylitis listed by TCRdb under 2017. General findings and caveats noted by the study authors: A TCR beta motif of several highly homologous amino acid variants appeared characteristic of blood from ankylosing spondylitis patients.

The receptor library was made with 5' RACE. Instrument on record: Illumina HiSeq 2500. The raw public reads went through TCRdb reprocessing: fastp at Q25, MiXCR clone calling, in-frame beta chains kept. Under each unique CDR3 protein, matching rows form one entry showing the most common genes and DNA. The sample table holds over 700,000 distinct CDR3 sequences, of which roughly 19% were seen once. Around 19% of the sample comes from the top ten. No cognate antigen is known for these TCRs. The specimen was blood, either unsorted or a sorted T cell fraction (not recorded which). These receptors came from a male donor with ankylosing spondylitis.

This clonotype was found a few times. This sequence joins TRBV5-1 and TRBJ1-5; tentatively, D is TRBD1 (5 bases). Germline V gives CDR1 SGHRS, CDR2 YFSETQ. V was cut by 0 bases and J by 6 bases, with 10 bases left in between. The CDR3 is 14 amino acids. The CDR3 region is CASSLGRGSQPQHF. Here the CDR3 DNA reads TGCGCCAGCAGCTTGGGTCGGGGGAGTCAGCCCCAGCATTTT.

This clonotype was picked up a small number of times. The V call is TRBV9, the J call TRBJ2-2; TRBD2 matches 7 bases. V lost 3 bases to trimming and J lost 0 bases; unmatched junction nucleotides: 5. The length of the CDR3 is 16 residues. Germline V gene lookup returns CDR1 SGDLS and CDR2 YYNGEE. This chain's CDR3 is CASSAGAGTNTGELFF. The CDR3 DNA sequence: TGTGCCAGCAGCGCCGGAGCGGGAACGAACACCGGGGAGCTGTTTTTT.